A selection of T cell receptor beta chains follows, all from one sample in a study of T cells in localized non-small cell lung cancer. Repertoires were generated with immunoSEQ multiplex PCR, while TCRdb's copy carries only in-frame clones and drops some. Among 1,500 to 2,000 clones listed, 32% were seen once. Source: lung tumor tissue, taken before any cancer treatment. The source of these receptors is a female donor of 60 years or more with stage I squamous cell lung carcinoma. CDR3s include the opening cysteine and the closing phenylalanine or tryptophan. D genes are given only for firm matches. A clone size is listed for some rows: how often the clone was seen (once, few, many), or a class if it is expanded.

CDR3nt	CDR3aa	v_gene	d_gene	len	abundance	j_gene
TGTGCCAGCAGCCGGGACAGGGGGTTTGGGGATGAAAAACTGTTTTTT	CASSRDRGFGDEKLFF	TRBV28	TRBD1	16	once	TRBJ1-4
TGTGCCAGCAGTTACTCCCGGCCCCCCGGTACAGATACGCAGTATTTT	CASSYSRPPGTDTQYF	TRBV6-8	NA	16	NA	TRBJ2-3
TGTGCCAGCAGTCCGGGTTTAATGCTGAATGAGCAGTTCTTC	CASSPGLMLNEQFF	TRBV6-8	NA	14	few	TRBJ2-1
TGTGCCAGCAGTCCCCCTGACAGGGGAGCTTTCTTT	CASSPPDRGAFF	TRBV28	TRBD1	12	large	TRBJ1-1
TGCAGCGTTGGGACTAGCGGACTCCGAAATGAGCAGTTCTTC	CSVGTSGLRNEQFF	TRBV29-1	TRBD2	14	NA	TRBJ2-1
TGTGCCAGCTCACCTAGCTCGGGACAGCACTACAATGAGCAGTTCTTC	CASSPSSGQHYNEQFF	TRBV18	TRBD1	16	NA	TRBJ2-1
TGCGCCAGCAGCCAAGATCAGTTTTACACAGATACGCAGTATTTT	CASSQDQFYTDTQYF	TRBV4-1	NA	15	few	TRBJ2-3
TGTGCCAGCAGTTATGGGGGGGCTGAAGCTTTCTTT	CASSYGGAEAFF	TRBV6-8	NA	12	few	TRBJ1-1
TGTGCCAGCAGACAGGGCCTCTCTGGAAACACCATATATTTT	CASRQGLSGNTIYF	TRBV11-3	NA	14	few	TRBJ1-3
TGTGCCAGTACCTCCCGGGGCACTGAAGCTTTCTTT	CASTSRGTEAFF	TRBV19	NA	12	once	TRBJ1-1
TGTGCCAGCTCACCATACTCCTGGCCACCATATGAAAAACTGTTTTTT	CASSPYSWPPYEKLFF	TRBV18	NA	16	NA	TRBJ1-4
TGTGCCAGCCAGGGGCAGAACTATGGCTACACCTTC	CASQGQNYGYTF	TRBV6-8	NA	12	medium-sized	TRBJ1-2
TGCGCCAGCAGCCAAGGGGGGGTGGGTGAGCAGTTCTTC	CASSQGGVGEQFF	TRBV4-1	NA	13	NA	TRBJ2-1
TGTGCCAGCTCGCCTCCTGGGGGGCACAATGAGCAGTTCTTC	CASSPPGGHNEQFF	TRBV18	NA	14	NA	TRBJ2-1
TGTGCCAGCATATCAGCGGGCCCGGAGACCCAGTACTTC	CASISAGPETQYF	TRBV6-8	NA	13	few	TRBJ2-5
TGTGCCTGGAGTAAAACCGGGACTCAAGATACGCAGTATTTT	CAWSKTGTQDTQYF	TRBV30	NA	14	once	TRBJ2-3
TGTGCCAGCGGGGGCCCGGGGAGGGGAGCAATTGGGTACACTGAAGCTTTCTTT	CASGGPGRGAIGYTEAFF	TRBV28	NA	18	few	TRBJ1-1
TGTGCCAGCAGCGGACAGGGGGCGAGGAACACTGAAGCTTTCTTT	CASSGQGARNTEAFF	TRBV9	TRBD1	15	few	TRBJ1-1
TGTGCCAGCAGTGAGGGGACAGGAAGGCAGTATTTT	CASSEGTGRQYF	TRBV6-8	TRBD1	12	NA	TRBJ2-3
TGTGCCAGCAGCTTAGGGACTAGCGTTGTACCGCAGTATTTT	CASSLGTSVVPQYF	TRBV9	TRBD2	14	NA	TRBJ2-3
TGTGCCAGCATCCGGGCCGCAAAAAGGAGCAATCAGCCCCAGCATTTT	CASIRAAKRSNQPQHF	TRBV9	NA	16	few	TRBJ1-5
TGTGCCAGCAGTTTAGGAGGGGAAGAGACCCAGTACTTC	CASSLGGEETQYF	TRBV28	NA	13	NA	TRBJ2-5